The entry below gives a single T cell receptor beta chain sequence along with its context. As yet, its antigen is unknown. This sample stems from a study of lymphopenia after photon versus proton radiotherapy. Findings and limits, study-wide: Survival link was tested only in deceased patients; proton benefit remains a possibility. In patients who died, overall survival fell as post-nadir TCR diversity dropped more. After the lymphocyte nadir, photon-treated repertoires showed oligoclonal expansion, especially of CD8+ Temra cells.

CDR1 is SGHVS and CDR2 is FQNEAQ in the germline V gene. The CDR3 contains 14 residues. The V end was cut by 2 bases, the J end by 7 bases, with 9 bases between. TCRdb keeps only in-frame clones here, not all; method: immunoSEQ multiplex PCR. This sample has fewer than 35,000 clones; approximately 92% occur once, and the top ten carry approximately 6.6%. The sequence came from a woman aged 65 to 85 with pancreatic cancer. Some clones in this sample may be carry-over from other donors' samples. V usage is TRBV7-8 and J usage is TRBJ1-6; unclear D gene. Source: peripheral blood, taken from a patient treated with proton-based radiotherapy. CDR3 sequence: CASSLQGLNSPLHF. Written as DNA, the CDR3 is TGTGCCAGCAGCTTACAAGGCCTCAATTCACCCCTCCACTTT.